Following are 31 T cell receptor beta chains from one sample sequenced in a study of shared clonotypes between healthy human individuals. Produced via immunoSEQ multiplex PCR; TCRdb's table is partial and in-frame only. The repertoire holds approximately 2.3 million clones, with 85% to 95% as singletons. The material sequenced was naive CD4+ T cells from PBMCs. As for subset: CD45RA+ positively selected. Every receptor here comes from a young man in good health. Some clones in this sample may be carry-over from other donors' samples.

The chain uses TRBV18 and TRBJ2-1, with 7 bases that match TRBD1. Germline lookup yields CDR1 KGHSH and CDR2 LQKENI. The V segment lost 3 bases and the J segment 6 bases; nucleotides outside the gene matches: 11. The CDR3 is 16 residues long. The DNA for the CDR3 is TGTGCCAGCTCACCTAGGAACGACAGGGTGGGCAATGAGCAGTTCTTC. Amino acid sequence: CASSPRNDRVGNEQFF.

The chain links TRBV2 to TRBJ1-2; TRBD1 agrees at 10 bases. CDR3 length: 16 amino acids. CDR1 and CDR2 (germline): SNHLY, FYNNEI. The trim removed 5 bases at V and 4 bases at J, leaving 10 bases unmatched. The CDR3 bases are TGTGCCAGCAGTCTACGACAGGGGGCGCGGTCCTATGGCTACACCTTC. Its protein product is CASSLRQGARSYGYTF.

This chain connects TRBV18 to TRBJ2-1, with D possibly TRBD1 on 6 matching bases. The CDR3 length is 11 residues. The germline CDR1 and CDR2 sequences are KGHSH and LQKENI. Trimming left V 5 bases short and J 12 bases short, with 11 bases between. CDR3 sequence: CASSGGGLQFF. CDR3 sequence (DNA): TGTGCCAGCTCAGGGGGCGGGCTGCAGTTCTTC.

The CDR3: CASSPTGETTGNTIYF. CDR3 nucleotide sequence: TGTGCCAGCTCACCAACAGGGGAAACAACTGGAAACACCATATATTTT. The V gene is TRBV18, the J gene TRBJ1-3, with TRBD1 identical over 7 bases. Trimming at V came to 2 bases and at J to 2 bases, leaving 6 bases not matched to a gene. Germline V gene lookup returns CDR1 KGHSH and CDR2 LQKENI. The CDR3 consists of 16 residues.

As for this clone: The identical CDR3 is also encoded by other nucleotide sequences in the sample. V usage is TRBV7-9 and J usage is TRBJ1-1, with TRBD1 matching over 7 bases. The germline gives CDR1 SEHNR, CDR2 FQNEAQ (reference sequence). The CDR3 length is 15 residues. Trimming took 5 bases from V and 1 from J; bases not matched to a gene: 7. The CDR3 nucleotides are TGTGCCAGCAGCGTCTGGGACAGCAGGAACACTGAAGCTTTCTTT. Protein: CASSVWDSRNTEAFF.

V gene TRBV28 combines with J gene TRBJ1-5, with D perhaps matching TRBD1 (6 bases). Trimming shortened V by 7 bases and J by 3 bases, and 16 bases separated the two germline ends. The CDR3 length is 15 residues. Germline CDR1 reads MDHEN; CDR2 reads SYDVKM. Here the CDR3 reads CASIQGGADNQPQHF. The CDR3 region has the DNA TGTGCCAGCATTCAAGGGGGGGCAGACAATCAGCCCCAGCATTTT. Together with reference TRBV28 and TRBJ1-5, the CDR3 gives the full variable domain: DVKVTQSSRYLVKRTGEKVFLECVQDMDHENMFWYRQDPGLGLRLIYFSYDVKMKEKGDIPEGYSVSREKKERFSLILESASTNQTSMYLCASIQGGADNQPQHFGDGTRLSIL.

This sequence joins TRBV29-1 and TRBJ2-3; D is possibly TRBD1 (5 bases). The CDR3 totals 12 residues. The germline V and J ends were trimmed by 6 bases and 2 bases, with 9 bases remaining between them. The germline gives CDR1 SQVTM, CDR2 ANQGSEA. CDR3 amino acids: CSVTQVTDTQYF. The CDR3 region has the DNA TGCAGCGTAACACAGGTCACAGATACGCAGTATTTT.

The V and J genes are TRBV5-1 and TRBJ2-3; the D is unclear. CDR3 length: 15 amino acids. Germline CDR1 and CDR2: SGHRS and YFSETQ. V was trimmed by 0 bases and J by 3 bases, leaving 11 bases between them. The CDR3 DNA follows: TGCGCCAGCAGCTTGGTCCAGCCGGTTACAGATACGCAGTATTTT. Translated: CASSLVQPVTDTQYF. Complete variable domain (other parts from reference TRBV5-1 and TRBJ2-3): KAGVTQTPRYLIKTRGQQVTLSCSPISGHRSVSWYQQTPGQGLQFLFEYFSETQRNKGNFPGRFSGRQFSNSRSEMNVSTLELGDSALYLCASSLVQPVTDTQYFGPGTRLTVL.

CDR3 bases: TGTGCCAGTAGTACGGAGGGACAGGGTTTTGGTGGCTACACCTTC. Residues: CASSTEGQGFGGYTF. This sequence joins TRBV19 and TRBJ1-2, with 9 bases matching TRBD1. There are 15 residues in the CDR3. After removal of 4 bases from V and 7 bases from J, the junction contained 10 bases not matched to a gene. The germline V gene encodes CDR1 LNHDA and CDR2 SQIVND (reference sequence).

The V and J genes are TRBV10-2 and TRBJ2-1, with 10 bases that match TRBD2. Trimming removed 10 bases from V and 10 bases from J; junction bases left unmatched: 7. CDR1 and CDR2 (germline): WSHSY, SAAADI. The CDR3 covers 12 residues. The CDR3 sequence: CATQLAGREQFF. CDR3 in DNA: TGCGCCACGCAACTAGCGGGGCGAGAGCAGTTCTTC.

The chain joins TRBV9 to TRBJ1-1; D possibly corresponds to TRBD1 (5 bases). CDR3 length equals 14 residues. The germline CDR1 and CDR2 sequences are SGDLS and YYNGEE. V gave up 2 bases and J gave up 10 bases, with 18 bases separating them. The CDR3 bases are TGTGCCAGCAGCGTCCCAGGGCCCTTATCGGCAGCTTTCTTT. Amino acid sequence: CASSVPGPLSAAFF.

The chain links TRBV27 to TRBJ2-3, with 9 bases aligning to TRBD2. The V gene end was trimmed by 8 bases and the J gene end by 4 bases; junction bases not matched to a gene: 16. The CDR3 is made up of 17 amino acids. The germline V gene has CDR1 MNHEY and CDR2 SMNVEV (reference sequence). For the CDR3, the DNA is TGTGCCAGCCAAACCCGGGGAGTAGCGGGAGTATCAGATACGCAGTATTTT. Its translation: CASQTRGVAGVSDTQYF.

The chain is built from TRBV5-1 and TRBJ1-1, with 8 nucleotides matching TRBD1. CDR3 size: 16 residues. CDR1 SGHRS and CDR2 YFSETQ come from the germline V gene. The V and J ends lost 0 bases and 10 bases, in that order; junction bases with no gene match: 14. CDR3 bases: TGCGCCAGCAGCTTGGACGGGCAGGGGGCCTGGCTGAGAGCTTTCTTT. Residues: CASSLDGQGAWLRAFF.

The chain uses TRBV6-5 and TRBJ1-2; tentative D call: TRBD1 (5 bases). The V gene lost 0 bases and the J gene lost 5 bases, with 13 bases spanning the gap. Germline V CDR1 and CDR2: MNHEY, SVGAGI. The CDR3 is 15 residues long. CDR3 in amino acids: CASSYSRGGDYGYTF. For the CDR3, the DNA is TGTGCCAGCAGTTACTCTCGTGGAGGGGATTATGGCTACACCTTC.

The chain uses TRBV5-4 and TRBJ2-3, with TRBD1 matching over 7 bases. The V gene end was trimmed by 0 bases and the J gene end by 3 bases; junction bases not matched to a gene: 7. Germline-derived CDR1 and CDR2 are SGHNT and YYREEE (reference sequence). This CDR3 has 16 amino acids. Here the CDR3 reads CASSLGSRRGTDTQYF. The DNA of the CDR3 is TGTGCCAGCAGCTTGGGGTCGCGCAGGGGGACAGATACGCAGTATTTT. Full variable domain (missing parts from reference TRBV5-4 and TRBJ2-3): ETGVTQSPTHLIKTRGQQVTLRCSSQSGHNTVSWYQQALGQGPQFIFQYYREEENGRGNFPPRFSGLQFPNYSSELNVNALELDDSALYLCASSLGSRRGTDTQYFGPGTRLTVL.

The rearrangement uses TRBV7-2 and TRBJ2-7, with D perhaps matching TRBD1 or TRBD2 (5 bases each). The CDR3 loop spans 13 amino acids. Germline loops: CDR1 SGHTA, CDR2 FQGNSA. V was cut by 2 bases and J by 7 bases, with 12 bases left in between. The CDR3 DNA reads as TGTGCCAGCAGCTTAAGGACTGAGGGGGAGCAGTACTTC. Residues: CASSLRTEGEQYF.

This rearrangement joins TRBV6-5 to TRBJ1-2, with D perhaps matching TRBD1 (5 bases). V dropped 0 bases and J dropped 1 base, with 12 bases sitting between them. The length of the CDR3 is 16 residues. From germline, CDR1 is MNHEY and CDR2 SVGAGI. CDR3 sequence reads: CASSYSGLGGNYGYTF. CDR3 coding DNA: TGTGCCAGCAGTTACTCAGGCCTTGGGGGTAACTATGGCTACACCTTC.

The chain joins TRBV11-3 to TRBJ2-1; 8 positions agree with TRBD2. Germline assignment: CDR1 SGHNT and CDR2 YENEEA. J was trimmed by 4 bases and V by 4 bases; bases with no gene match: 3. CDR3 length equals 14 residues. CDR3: CASSWAGGYNEQFF. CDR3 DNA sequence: TGTGCCAGCAGCTGGGCGGGAGGTTACAATGAGCAGTTCTTC.

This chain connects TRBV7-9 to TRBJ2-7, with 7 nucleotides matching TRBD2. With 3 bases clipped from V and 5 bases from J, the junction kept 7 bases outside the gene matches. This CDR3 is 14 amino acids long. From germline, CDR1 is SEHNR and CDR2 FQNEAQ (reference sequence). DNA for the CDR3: TGTGCCAGCAGCTTGGGGCTAGCGGTCGACGAGCAGTACTTC. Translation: CASSLGLAVDEQYF.

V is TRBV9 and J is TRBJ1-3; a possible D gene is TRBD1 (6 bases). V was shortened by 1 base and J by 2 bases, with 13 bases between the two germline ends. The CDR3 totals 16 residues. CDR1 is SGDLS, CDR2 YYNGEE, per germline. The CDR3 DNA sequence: TGTGCCAGCAGCGTACAGAGCAGGGGCGCTGGAAACACCATATATTTT. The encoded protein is CASSVQSRGAGNTIYF.

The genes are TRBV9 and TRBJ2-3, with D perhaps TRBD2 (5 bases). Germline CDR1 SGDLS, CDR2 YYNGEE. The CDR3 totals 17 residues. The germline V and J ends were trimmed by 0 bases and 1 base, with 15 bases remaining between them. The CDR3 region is CASSVAGSPSGTDTQYF. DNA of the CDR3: TGTGCCAGCAGCGTAGCGGGGAGTCCATCGGGCACAGATACGCAGTATTTT.

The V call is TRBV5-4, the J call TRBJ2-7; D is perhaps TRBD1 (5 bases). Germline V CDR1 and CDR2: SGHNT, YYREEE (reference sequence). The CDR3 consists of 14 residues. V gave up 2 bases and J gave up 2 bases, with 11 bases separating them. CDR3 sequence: CASSFLQGTYEQYF. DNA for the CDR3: TGTGCCAGCAGCTTTCTCCAGGGAACCTACGAGCAGTACTTC.

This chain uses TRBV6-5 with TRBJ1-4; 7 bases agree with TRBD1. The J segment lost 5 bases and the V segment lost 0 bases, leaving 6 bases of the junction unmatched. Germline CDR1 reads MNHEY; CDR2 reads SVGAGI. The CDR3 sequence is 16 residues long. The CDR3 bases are TGTGCCAGCAGTTACTCGGCCGGGACAGTGAATGAAAAACTGTTTTTT. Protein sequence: CASSYSAGTVNEKLFF.

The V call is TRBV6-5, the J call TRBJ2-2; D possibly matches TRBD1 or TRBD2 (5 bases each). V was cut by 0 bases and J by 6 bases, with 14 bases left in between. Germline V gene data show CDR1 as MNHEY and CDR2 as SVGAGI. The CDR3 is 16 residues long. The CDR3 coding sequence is TGTGCCAGCAGTTACTCGAGAGTCCGGGGCTCCGGGGAGCTGTTTTTT. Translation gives CASSYSRVRGSGELFF.

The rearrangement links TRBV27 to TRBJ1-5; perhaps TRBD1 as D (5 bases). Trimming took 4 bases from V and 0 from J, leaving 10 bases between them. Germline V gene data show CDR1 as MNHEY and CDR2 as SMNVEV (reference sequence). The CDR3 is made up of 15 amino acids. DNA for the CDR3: TGTGCCAGCAGTTCCGAAGGGGCTAGCAATCAGCCCCAGCATTTT. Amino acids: CASSSEGASNQPQHF.

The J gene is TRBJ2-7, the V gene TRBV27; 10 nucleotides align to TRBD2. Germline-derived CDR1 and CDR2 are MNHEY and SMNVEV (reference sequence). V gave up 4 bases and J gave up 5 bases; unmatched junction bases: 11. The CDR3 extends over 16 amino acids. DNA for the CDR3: TGTGCCAGCAGTTGGCGACTAGCGGGCCCCCCGGACGAGCAGTACTTC. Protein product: CASSWRLAGPPDEQYF.

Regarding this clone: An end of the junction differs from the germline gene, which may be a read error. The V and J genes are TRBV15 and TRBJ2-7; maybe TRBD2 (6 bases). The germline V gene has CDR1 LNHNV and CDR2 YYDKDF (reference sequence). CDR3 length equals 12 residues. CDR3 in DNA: TGTGCCACCAGCAGAGATGGGGCTAGCGTACATTTC. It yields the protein CATSRDGASVHF. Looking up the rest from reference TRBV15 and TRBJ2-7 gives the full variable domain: DAMVIQNPRYQVTQFGKPVTLSCSQTLNHNVMYWYQQKSSQAPKLLFHYYDKDFNNEADTPDNFQSRRPNTSFCFLDIRSPGLGDTAMYLCATSRDGASVHFGPGTRLTVT.

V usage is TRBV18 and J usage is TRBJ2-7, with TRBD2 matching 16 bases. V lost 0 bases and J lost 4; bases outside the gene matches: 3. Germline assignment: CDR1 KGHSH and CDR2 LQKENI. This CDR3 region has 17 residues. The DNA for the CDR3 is TGTGCCAGCTCACCACCGGGACTAGCGGGAGGGGGATACGAGCAGTACTTC. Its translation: CASSPPGLAGGGYEQYF.

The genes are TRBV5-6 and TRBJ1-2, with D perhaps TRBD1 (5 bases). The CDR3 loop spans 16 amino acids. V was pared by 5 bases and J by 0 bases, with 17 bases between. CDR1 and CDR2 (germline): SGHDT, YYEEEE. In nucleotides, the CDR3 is TGTGCCAGCAGTCAAGGGGCTTTTCCAGCTAACTATGGCTACACCTTC. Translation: CASSQGAFPANYGYTF. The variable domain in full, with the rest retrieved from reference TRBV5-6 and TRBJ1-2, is DAGVTQSPTHLIKTRGQQVTLRCSPKSGHDTVSWYQQALGQGPQFIFQYYEEEERQRGNFPDRFSGHQFPNYSSELNVNALLLGDSALYLCASSQGAFPANYGYTFGSGTRLTVV.

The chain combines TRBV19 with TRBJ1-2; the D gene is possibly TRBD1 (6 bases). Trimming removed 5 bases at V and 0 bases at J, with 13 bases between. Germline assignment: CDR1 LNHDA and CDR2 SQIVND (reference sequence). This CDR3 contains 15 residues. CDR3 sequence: CASSAQGSANYGYTF. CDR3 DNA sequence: TGTGCCAGTAGTGCACAGGGTTCGGCTAACTATGGCTACACCTTC.

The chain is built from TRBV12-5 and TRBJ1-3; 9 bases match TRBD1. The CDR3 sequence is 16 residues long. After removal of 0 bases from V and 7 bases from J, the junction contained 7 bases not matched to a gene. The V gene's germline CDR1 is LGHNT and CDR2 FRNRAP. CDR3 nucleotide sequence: TGTGCTAGTGGTTTGGTAGTTGAGGGGACAGGGAACACCATATATTTT. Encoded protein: CASGLVVEGTGNTIYF.